This TCR beta chain was documented in a study of blood T cell repertoires in COVID-19. Original processing notes: Amplifying reference gene primers gave estimates of nucleated cell counts. Assay used: immunoSEQ multiplex PCR; TCRdb lists only in-frame clones, some missing. That table supplies the V and J calls and clone size; D and trimming were determined from the DNA. The sample carries about 210,000 clones, 75% to 90% recorded once. This TCR was sampled from a woman in her thirties or forties with acute or convalescent COVID-19. The sample taken for sequencing was peripheral blood.

The CDR3 sequence is CASSLAGTPTDTQYF. Here the CDR3 DNA reads TGCGCCAGCAGTCTAGCGGGGACTCCCACAGATACGCAGTATTTT. The chain is built from TRBV10-2 and TRBJ2-3; 9 bases fit TRBD2. J gave up 2 bases and V 5 bases, and 5 bases lay outside the gene matches. The CDR3 is 15 amino acids. Germline loops: CDR1 WSHSY, CDR2 SAAADI.